These 13 T cell receptor beta chains originate from one sample sequenced in a study of blood T cell repertoires in COVID-19. Profiling relied on immunoSEQ multiplex PCR, and the TCRdb table lists in-frame clones only, not all of them. The sample lists about 220,000 clones, almost 85% seen once, with about 2.5% in the top ten. The source material was peripheral blood. The receptors originated from a woman in her 70s with COVID-19, enrolled during active disease.

This chain connects TRBV19 to TRBJ2-1; 7 bases agree with TRBD1. Germline-derived CDR1 and CDR2 are LNHDA and SQIVND (reference sequence). The CDR3 consists of 15 residues. V lost 5 bases to trimming and J lost 1 base; unmatched junction nucleotides: 5. CDR3 sequence: CASSRQGNSYNEQFF. The CDR3 nucleotides read TGTGCCAGTAGTCGACAGGGAAATTCCTACAATGAGCAGTTCTTC.

V and J are TRBV5-1 and TRBJ1-1, with TRBD1 as a possible D gene (6 bases). V was cut by 0 bases and J by 1 base, with 10 bases left in between. Germline V gene lookup returns CDR1 SGHRS and CDR2 YFSETQ. This CDR3 is built from 15 residues. The CDR3 DNA reads TGCGCCAGCAGCTTGGGATTGGGGGCGAACACTGAAGCTTTCTTT. It translates to CASSLGLGANTEAFF.

V usage is TRBV4-2 and J usage is TRBJ1-3, with D tentatively TRBD1 (5 bases). CDR1 is LGHNA, CDR2 YNFKEQ, per germline. The CDR3 is 17 residues long. V was trimmed by 4 bases and J by 3 bases, leaving 19 bases between them. CDR3 DNA: TGTGCCAGCAGCCCCACGCTCGGCAGGGTTGTTGGAAACACCATATATTTT. As protein: CASSPTLGRVVGNTIYF.

The chain combines TRBV5-6 with TRBJ1-5; TRBD1 agrees at 8 bases. V was pared by 4 bases and J by 5 bases, with 14 bases of the junction left unmatched. Germline V gene sequence: CDR1 SGHDT, CDR2 YYEEEE. The CDR3 consists of 17 residues. The DNA of the CDR3 is TGTGCCAGCAGCGAAACCCTGACAGGGGTTAGGGATCAGCCCCAGCATTTT. Protein: CASSETLTGVRDQPQHF.

As DNA, the CDR3 is TGTGCCAGCAGTACGTGGACTAGCGGGGTTGGCTATGAGCAGTTCTTC. The encoded protein is CASSTWTSGVGYEQFF. The chain carries TRBV6-2 or TRBV6-3 and TRBJ2-1; 12 bases align to TRBD2. Germline values: CDR1 MNHEY, CDR2 SVGEGT. V shed 5 bases, J shed 8 bases, and the junction held 10 bases outside the gene matches. The CDR3 length is 16 residues.

Points on this clone: The sample holds other DNA sequences that translate to the same CDR3. The CDR3 nucleotides read TGTGCCAGCAGTCGGCAGGGGAATAACTATGGCTACACCTTC. This gives the protein CASSRQGNNYGYTF. This chain connects TRBV2 to TRBJ1-2; a possible D gene is TRBD1 (6 bases). Germline CDR1 reads SNHLY; CDR2 reads FYNNEI. CDR3 size: 14 residues. Between the trimmed V and J ends, which lost 5 bases and 1 base, there was a span of 11 bases.

V and J are TRBV25-1 and TRBJ1-4; possible D gene TRBD1, 5 bases. Germline CDR1 and CDR2: MGHDK and SYGVNS. The V end lost 3 bases, the J end lost 8 bases, and 16 bases lay between the germline ends. The CDR3 totals 15 residues. CDR3 region: CASSESSGAGEKLFF. CDR3 bases: TGTGCCAGCAGTGAGTCCTCTGGGGCTGGAGAAAAACTGTTTTTT.

V gene TRBV7-2 combines with J gene TRBJ1-4, with D perhaps TRBD1 (6 bases). The germline gives CDR1 SGHTA, CDR2 FQGNSA. V gave up 5 bases and J gave up 6 bases, with 13 bases separating them. The CDR3 consists of 14 residues. Here the CDR3 DNA reads TGTGCCAGCAGCCCCTCAGGGGACCATGAAAAACTGTTTTTT. It encodes CASSPSGDHEKLFF.

The count of this clone is one. This chain uses TRBV25-1 with TRBJ2-7; 7 bases match TRBD1. The CDR3 is 14 amino acids. The germline V gene has CDR1 MGHDK and CDR2 SYGVNS. V lost 5 bases, J lost 2 bases, and 6 bases stayed unmatched. CDR3 sequence reads: CASSSTGVPYEQYF. In nucleotides, the CDR3 is TGTGCCAGCAGTTCCACAGGGGTTCCCTACGAGCAGTACTTC.

This chain uses TRBV30 with TRBJ1-6; D is perhaps TRBD1 (6 bases). V lost 4 bases to trimming and J lost 6 bases, with 10 bases between them. The CDR3 runs 13 residues. Germline V CDR1 and CDR2: GTSNPN, SVGIG (reference sequence). The CDR3 spells CAWNKDSNSPLHF. The DNA for the CDR3 is TGTGCCTGGAACAAGGACAGTAATTCACCCCTCCACTTT.

This clone was counted between two and nine times. The V call is TRBV3-1 (or the pseudogene TRBV3-2), the J call TRBJ1-1; D remains ambiguous. This CDR3 region has 14 residues. V was shortened by 3 bases and J by 4 bases, with 12 bases between the two germline ends. Germline V CDR1 and CDR2: LGHDT, YNNKEL (reference sequence). This chain's CDR3 is CASSHASTVTEAFF. DNA for the CDR3: TGTGCCAGCAGCCATGCGTCTACGGTCACTGAAGCTTTCTTT.

This chain connects TRBV9 to TRBJ2-3; TRBD1 matches at 10 bases. The CDR3 has 17 amino acids. After removal of 4 bases from V and 1 base from J, the junction contained 9 bases not matched to a gene. Germline V CDR1 and CDR2: SGDLS, YYNGEE. Written as DNA, the CDR3 is TGTGCCAGCAGCCTGCACGACAGGGGGCCCGGCACAGATACGCAGTATTTT. Translating gives CASSLHDRGPGTDTQYF. Full variable domain (missing parts from reference TRBV9 and TRBJ2-3): DSGVTQTPKHLITATGQRVTLRCSPRSGDLSVYWYQQSLDQGLQFLIQYYNGEERAKGNILERFSAQQFPDLHSELNLSSLELGDSALYFCASSLHDRGPGTDTQYFGPGTRLTVL.

This clone was observed a handful of times. This chain links TRBV5-1 with TRBJ1-6, with 8 positions matching TRBD1. Looked up from germline, CDR1 is SGHRS and CDR2 is YFSETQ. The CDR3 runs 15 residues. The J segment lost 7 bases and the V segment lost 4 bases, leaving 7 bases of the junction unmatched. This CDR3 is CASSTETGGNSPLHF. As DNA, the CDR3 is TGCGCCAGCAGCACGGAAACAGGGGGGAATTCACCCCTCCACTTT. Full variable domain (rest looked up from reference TRBV5-1 and TRBJ1-6): KAGVTQTPRYLIKTRGQQVTLSCSPISGHRSVSWYQQTPGQGLQFLFEYFSETQRNKGNFPGRFSGRQFSNSRSEMNVSTLELGDSALYLCASSTETGGNSPLHFGNGTRLTVT.